A single TCR beta chain is shown here with its context. As yet, its antigen is unknown. J gave up 8 bases and V 4 bases, and 8 bases lay outside the gene matches. Per the germline V gene, CDR1 is MNHEY and CDR2 is SVGAGI. The CDR3 length is 14 residues. Rectal tissue came from one to two pinch biopsies taken at colonoscopy. The diagnostic colonoscopy in ulcerative colitis patients preceded any immunosuppressive treatment. TCRdb's table, derived via immunoSEQ multiplex PCR, lists solely in-frame clones and lacks some. The sample shows around 22,000 clones, about 65% of them seen only once. These data are taken from a study of pediatric ulcerative colitis. Study observations and caveats: All ulcerative colitis patients, but no controls, carried a couple of rectal clonotypes. Rectal pinch biopsies may include blood-derived T cells. This repertoire reflects total lymphocytes rather than subpopulations like regulatory T cells.

This TCR came from a boy under 18 with severe ulcerative colitis. The sequenced sample consisted of gut tissue. The chain has TRBV6-5 and TRBJ1-2, with 9 bases aligning to TRBD1. CDR3 DNA sequence: TGTGCCAGCAGTTCTCCGGGACAGGGACCCGGCTACACCTTC. Its translation: CASSSPGQGPGYTF.